This passage covers 25 T cell receptor beta chains from one sample sequenced in a study of shared clonotypes between healthy human individuals. The data were produced by immunoSEQ multiplex PCR, yet TCRdb's version contains in-frame clones alone and is incomplete. The sample includes 1.5 million to 2.5 million clones, about 95% seen only once; the top ten take under 1.5%. CD8 cells classed as naive were CD45RO-negative and positively selected for CCR7, excluding terminally differentiated effector memory CD45RA+ cells. The sample comprised naive CD8+ T cells sorted from blood. These TCRs come from a young man in good health.

The V and J genes are TRBV5-6 and TRBJ2-3; D gene unclear. Per germline, CDR1 SGHDT and CDR2 YYEEEE. CDR3 size: 12 residues. Trimming shortened V by 2 bases and J by 3 bases, and 4 bases separated the two germline ends. DNA of the CDR3: TGTGCCAGCAGCTTTCATACAGATACGCAGTATTTT. Its translation is CASSFHTDTQYF.

The chain joins TRBV7-9 to TRBJ1-1; 7 bases are a match to TRBD1. V was pared by 1 base and J by 4 bases, with 9 bases of the junction left unmatched. The CDR3 is 16 residues long. The germline V gene encodes CDR1 SEHNR and CDR2 FQNEAQ (reference sequence). CDR3 residues: CASSLDQGGRLTEAFF. The CDR3 coding sequence is TGTGCCAGCAGCTTAGATCAGGGGGGACGACTCACTGAAGCTTTCTTT.

The CDR3: CASSWLGATQPQHF. The CDR3 region has the DNA TGTGCCAGCAGTTGGCTAGGGGCGACGCAGCCCCAGCATTTT. The chain combines TRBV27 with TRBJ1-5, with D perhaps matching TRBD1 (5 bases). The germline CDR1 and CDR2 sequences are MNHEY and SMNVEV (reference sequence). This CDR3 contains 14 residues. V gave up 4 bases and J gave up 7 bases, with 14 bases separating them.

The rearrangement uses TRBV6-6 and TRBJ1-4, with D perhaps matching TRBD1 (5 bases). CDR1 MNHNY and CDR2 SVGAGI come from the germline V gene (reference sequence). V was pared by 6 bases and J by 10 bases, with 21 bases between. The CDR3 consists of 15 residues. The CDR3 DNA is TGTGCCAGCAGAGAAAAGGACACTGGGTACGGAAAACTGTTTTTT. Encoded protein: CASREKDTGYGKLFF.

V gene TRBV7-6 combines with J gene TRBJ2-1; 7 nucleotides align to TRBD2. The CDR3 runs 14 residues. The germline gives CDR1 SGHVS, CDR2 FNYEAQ. The V gene end was trimmed by 1 base and the J gene end by 8 bases; junction bases not matched to a gene: 5. The CDR3 DNA reads as TGTGCCAGCAGCTTAGATCCTCTAGCGGATGAGCAGTTCTTC. This gives the protein CASSLDPLADEQFF. Variable domain in full (rest from reference TRBV7-6 and TRBJ2-1): GAGVSQSPRYKVTKRGQDVALRCDPISGHVSLYWYRQALGQGPEFLTYFNYEAQQDKSGLPNDRFSAERPEGSISTLTIQRTEQRDSAMYRCASSLDPLADEQFFGPGTRLTVL.

The chain joins TRBV19 to TRBJ1-5; D gene ambiguous. The germline CDR1 and CDR2 sequences are LNHDA and SQIVND (reference sequence). V lost 7 bases, J lost 9 bases, and 16 bases lay in between. CDR3 length: 13 residues. CDR3 loop: CASTPSKLWPQHF. The CDR3, as DNA: TGTGCCAGTACCCCATCGAAATTGTGGCCCCAGCATTTT.

The count of this clone is one. This sample includes further DNA sequences coding for the same CDR3. The V gene is TRBV7-9, the J gene TRBJ2-3; 10 nucleotides match TRBD2. The V segment lost 3 bases and the J segment 2 bases; nucleotides outside the gene matches: 5. CDR1 and CDR2 (germline): SEHNR, FQNEAQ (reference sequence). The CDR3 has 16 amino acids. Here the CDR3 reads CASSFGLAGATDTQYF. As DNA, the CDR3 is TGTGCCAGCAGCTTTGGTCTAGCGGGGGCCACAGATACGCAGTATTTT.

The chain couples TRBV27 to TRBJ2-1; TRBD2 aligns across 9 bases. Germline CDR1 and CDR2: MNHEY and SMNVEV (reference sequence). The J segment lost 1 base and the V segment lost 8 bases, leaving 6 bases of the junction unmatched. The CDR3 is made up of 15 amino acids. CDR3 DNA: TGTGCCAGCGAAGCGGGGGGTACTTCCTACAATGAGCAGTTCTTC. Protein sequence: CASEAGGTSYNEQFF.

The V call is TRBV7-2, the J call TRBJ2-3; D remains unclear. Per germline, CDR1 SGHTA and CDR2 FQGNSA. Trimming took 3 bases from V and 1 from J, leaving 5 bases between them. This CDR3 comprises 13 residues. The CDR3 DNA sequence: TGTGCCAGCAGCTTCCTCCGCACAGATACGCAGTATTTT. This sequence encodes CASSFLRTDTQYF.

The chain employs TRBV11-2 and TRBJ2-7; D uncertain. Germline-derived CDR1 and CDR2 are SGHAT and FQNNGV. The CDR3 covers 10 residues. Trimming took off 8 bases at V and 2 bases at J, with 4 bases between the two ends. The CDR3 DNA reads TGTGCCAGCGCGACCTACGAGCAGTACTTC. Translated: CASATYEQYF.

The chain recombines TRBV9 with TRBJ1-2; unclear D gene. CDR1 and CDR2 from the germline V gene are SGDLS and YYNGEE. The CDR3 has 12 amino acids. The ends were cut back, 3 bases at V and 4 bases at J, with 7 bases in the middle. In DNA, the CDR3 is TGTGCCAGCAGCGGACTAAGCTATGGCTACACCTTC. Protein: CASSGLSYGYTF.

On this clone itself: At the DNA level, this CDR3 is encoded by other sequences in the same sample as well. The DNA of the CDR3 is TGTGCCAGCAGCCCACTAGCGGGAGTGGCCTACGAGCAGTACTTC. Encoded protein: CASSPLAGVAYEQYF. The chain joins TRBV6-5 to TRBJ2-7, with TRBD2 matching 11 bases. V lost 6 bases, J lost 2 bases, and 6 bases stayed unmatched. The CDR3 contains 15 residues. Germline CDR1 reads MNHEY; CDR2 reads SVGAGI.

This chain connects TRBV7-6 to TRBJ2-2, with TRBD2 matching over 8 bases. The junction had 4 bases not matched to a gene; V was cut back by 5 bases and J by 2 bases. CDR1 SGHVS and CDR2 FNYEAQ come from the germline V gene. CDR3 length equals 15 residues. CDR3 in DNA: TGTGCCAGCAGCCCGGGGGGGCCTAACACCGGGGAGCTGTTTTTT. It encodes CASSPGGPNTGELFF. The whole variable domain, remainder taken from reference TRBV7-6 and TRBJ2-2, is GAGVSQSPRYKVTKRGQDVALRCDPISGHVSLYWYRQALGQGPEFLTYFNYEAQQDKSGLPNDRFSAERPEGSISTLTIQRTEQRDSAMYRCASSPGGPNTGELFFGEGSRLTVL.

Of note for this clone: The same CDR3 also results from other DNA sequences found in this sample. The chain has TRBV30 and TRBJ1-4; D possibly corresponds to TRBD1 (6 bases). V lost 0 bases and J lost 7, with 9 bases in between. CDR1 and CDR2 (germline): GTSNPN, SVGIG (reference sequence). CDR3 length: 13 amino acids. The CDR3, as DNA: TGTGCCTGGAGTGTGGGGGCGGGTGAAAAACTGTTTTTT. Protein sequence: CAWSVGAGEKLFF.

The V call is TRBV6-6, the J call TRBJ1-5; D is possibly TRBD1 (5 bases). CDR3 length equals 15 residues. Trimming pared 4 bases from V and 4 bases from J, leaving 14 bases between. The germline V gene encodes CDR1 MNHNY and CDR2 SVGAGI (reference sequence). CDR3 sequence reads: CASSSLGGGNQPQHF. The CDR3 DNA reads TGTGCCAGCAGTTCCCTGGGGGGGGGAAATCAGCCCCAGCATTTT.

The gene calls are TRBV11-2 and TRBJ2-7, with 8 bases matching TRBD2. Germline V CDR1 and CDR2: SGHAT, FQNNGV. The V segment lost 3 bases and the J segment 4 bases; nucleotides outside the gene matches: 8. The CDR3 totals 15 residues. The CDR3 is CASSLASGFRYEQYF. The CDR3 region has the DNA TGTGCCAGCAGCTTGGCTAGCGGGTTCAGATACGAGCAGTACTTC.

The genes are TRBV4-3 and TRBJ2-7; 7 bases map to TRBD1. V shed 5 bases, J shed 3 bases, and the junction held 10 bases outside the gene matches. The CDR3 runs 15 residues. The germline gives CDR1 LGHNA, CDR2 YSLEER. CDR3 protein: CASSSRQGTFYEQYF. In DNA, the CDR3 is TGCGCCAGCAGCTCACGACAGGGCACTTTCTACGAGCAGTACTTC.

This clone is a singleton in its sample. The V gene is TRBV9, the J gene TRBJ1-2, with D possibly matching TRBD1 (5 bases). The CDR3 runs to 14 residues. Trimming pared 0 bases from V and 8 bases from J, leaving 14 bases between. The germline V gene has CDR1 SGDLS and CDR2 YYNGEE. This chain's CDR3 is CASSVVRGEGGYTF. The DNA of the CDR3 is TGTGCCAGCAGCGTAGTGCGAGGGGAGGGCGGCTACACCTTC. The whole variable domain, remainder taken from reference TRBV9 and TRBJ1-2, is DSGVTQTPKHLITATGQRVTLRCSPRSGDLSVYWYQQSLDQGLQFLIQYYNGEERAKGNILERFSAQQFPDLHSELNLSSLELGDSALYFCASSVVRGEGGYTFGSGTRLTVV.

V gene TRBV27 combines with J gene TRBJ2-3, with TRBD2 matching over 7 bases. Germline lookup yields CDR1 MNHEY and CDR2 SMNVEV (reference sequence). The CDR3 is 16 residues long. With V trimmed by 2 bases and J by 0 bases, 5 bases remained unmatched. CDR3 nucleotide sequence: TGTGCCAGCAGTTTAAACCCAGCGGGAAGCACAGATACGCAGTATTTT. Translating it yields CASSLNPAGSTDTQYF.

V usage is TRBV7-9 and J usage is TRBJ1-3; perhaps TRBD1 as D (5 bases). The CDR3 contains 15 residues. Germline CDR1 SEHNR, CDR2 FQNEAQ (reference sequence). V was trimmed by 5 bases and J by 0 bases, leaving 11 bases between them. This CDR3 is CASSPQGSSGNTIYF. For the CDR3, the DNA is TGTGCCAGCAGCCCCCAGGGAAGCTCTGGAAACACCATATATTTT.

The chain couples TRBV5-6 to TRBJ2-5, with 10 bases fitting TRBD2. The CDR3 consists of 16 residues. Germline CDR1 and CDR2: SGHDT and YYEEEE. V lost 4 bases and J lost 4; bases outside the gene matches: 10. The CDR3 protein is CASSLGAGGPRETQYF. The CDR3 coding sequence is TGTGCCAGCAGCCTGGGAGCGGGAGGGCCGAGAGAGACCCAGTACTTC.

V and J are TRBV4-1 and TRBJ2-1, with TRBD1 as a possible D gene (5 bases). The germline V gene encodes CDR1 MGHRA and CDR2 YSYEKL. Between the trimmed V and J ends, which lost 4 bases and 12 bases, there was a span of 16 bases. The CDR3 consists of 13 residues. CDR3 loop: CASSPIQGQRQFF. The CDR3 DNA reads as TGCGCCAGCAGCCCCATTCAGGGCCAGCGGCAGTTCTTC.

This chain links TRBV7-9 with TRBJ1-2; 7 bases match TRBD1. Per germline, CDR1 SEHNR and CDR2 FQNEAQ (reference sequence). This CDR3 has 16 amino acids. V trimming: 1 base; J trimming: 3 bases; junction bases outside the gene matches: 8. CDR3 sequence reads: CASSLGGQVPDYGYTF. DNA for the CDR3: TGTGCCAGCAGCTTAGGCGGACAGGTCCCTGACTATGGCTACACCTTC.

CDR3: CASSGRQPNEKLFF. CDR3 nucleotide sequence: TGTGCCAGCAGCGGAAGACAACCAAATGAAAAACTGTTTTTT. The chain is built from TRBV9 and TRBJ1-4; D remains ambiguous. V lost 3 bases and J 5 bases, leaving 11 bases between the germline ends. The germline gives CDR1 SGDLS, CDR2 YYNGEE. This CDR3 comprises 14 residues.

This clone was counted once. Different DNA sequences within this sample yield the same CDR3. The DNA for the CDR3 is TGCAGCGTTGTGGGGGTCTCCTACGAGCAGTACTTC. Its translation is CSVVGVSYEQYF. The chain links TRBV29-1 to TRBJ2-7; D is possibly TRBD1 or TRBD2 (5 bases each). V was cut by 4 bases and J by 0 bases, with 7 bases left in between. The CDR3 loop spans 12 amino acids. CDR1 SQVTM and CDR2 ANQGSEA come from the germline V gene.